A single sample gave rise to the 27 T cell receptor beta chains below, sequenced in a study of tissue T cells after allogeneic stem cell transplantation. Data came from immunoSEQ multiplex PCR; TCRdb stores just in-frame clones and leaves some out. The profile covers around 50,000 clones, with roughly 73% appearing a single time and 0.55% taken by the ten largest. The sequenced sample consisted of sorted cells pooled from one or two spleens. The source of these receptors is a pool of C57BL/6 mice in good health.

A word on this clone: Genes and germline are mouse. Read sequence stops 1 residue before the CDR3 end, and the germline J gene provides the missing end. The J gene is TRBJ2-1, the V gene TRBV31; 10 bases fit TRBD2. The length of the CDR3 is 14 residues. V shed 4 bases and J 3 bases; nucleotides not matched to a gene: 3. Looked up from germline, CDR1 is GKSSPN and CDR2 is SITVG. CDR3 sequence: CAWTGTGVYAEQFF. The CDR3 bases that were read are TGTGCCTGGACCGGGACTGGGGTCTATGCTGAGCAGTTC.

With regard to this clone: Any gene name here is a mouse gene name. The DNA ends 1 residue before the CDR3 does, and the rest of the CDR3 is filled in from the germline J gene. The chain recombines TRBV2 with TRBJ1-4; the D is unclear. CDR1 and CDR2 (germline): LGHNA, YSYQKL. The CDR3 contains 12 residues. The V end lost 0 bases, the J end lost 6 bases, and 2 bases lay between the germline ends. The CDR3 spells CASSQDHERLFF. The covered CDR3 bases are TGTGCCAGCAGCCAAGATCACGAAAGATTATTT.

As for this clone: The genes and germline here are from mouse. The read ends 1 residue shy of where the CDR3 ends; the end is completed using the germline J gene. Other DNA sequences in the sample encode the same CDR3. The chain couples TRBV31 to TRBJ2-2; tentative D call: TRBD1 (6 bases). The CDR3 has 13 residues. The ends were cut back, 3 bases at V and 1 base at J, with 6 bases in the middle. CDR1 and CDR2 (germline): GKSSPN, SITVG. CDR3 bases read: TGTGCCTGGAGACAGGGAAACACCGGGCAGCTCTAC. Translating it yields CAWRQGNTGQLY. The entire CDR3 reads CAWRQGNTGQLYF. Together with reference TRBV31 and TRBJ2-2, the CDR3 gives the full variable domain: AQTIHQWPVAEIKAVGSPLSLGCTIKGKSSPNLYWYWQATGGTLQQLFYSITVGQVESVVQLNLSASRPKDDQFILSTEKLLLSHSGFYLCAWRQGNTGQLYFGEGSKLTVL.

This clone was detected only a few times. Gene names denote mouse genes. The CDR3 end lies 1 residue beyond the end of the read and is filled in from the germline J gene. This chain links TRBV1 with TRBJ2-7; a possible D gene is TRBD1 (6 bases). This CDR3 has 15 amino acids. V lost 0 bases, J lost 0 bases, and 9 bases lay in between. In germline, CDR1 is NSQYPW, CDR2 LRSPGD (reference sequence). The sequenced part of the CDR3 DNA is TGCACCTGCAGTGCAGATCTAGGGGGCTCCTATGAACAGTAC. It yields the protein CTCSADLGGSYEQY. Given in full, the CDR3 is CTCSADLGGSYEQYF.

Remarks on this clone: One junction end disagrees with the germline gene, perhaps due to a read error. The genes and germline here are from mouse. The read comes to an end 1 residue before the CDR3 does, leaving the germline J gene to fill in the end. This chain uses TRBV13-3 with TRBJ2-7, with TRBD1 matching 8 bases. The CDR3 covers 13 residues. Germline V gives CDR1 NNHDY, CDR2 SYVADS. This CDR3 reads CASGDAGGDEQYF. CDR3 DNA, as far as it was read: TGTGCCAGCGGTGATGCAGGGGGCGATGAACAGTAC.

As for this clone: Mouse gene names apply. The missing CDR3 end, 1 residue past where the read stops, is filled in from the germline J gene. The genes are TRBV3 and TRBJ1-4, with D possibly being TRBD1 (6 bases). V was pared by 3 bases and J by 6 bases, with 8 bases between. The CDR3 runs to 13 residues. Germline lookup yields CDR1 SNHLY and CDR2 FYNGKV (reference sequence). The CDR3 here is CASSLGGDERLFF. The CDR3 DNA, read in part, is TGTGCCAGCAGCTTGGGGGGCGACGAAAGATTATTT.

A few counts support this clone. Genes and germline are mouse. The read comes to an end 1 residue before the CDR3 does, leaving the germline J gene to fill in the end. The V and J genes are TRBV24 and TRBJ2-1; 8 bases match TRBD2. Germline CDR1 and CDR2: KGHTA and FRNEEI. With 3 bases clipped from V and 1 base from J, the junction kept 2 bases outside the gene matches. The CDR3 length is 15 residues. This CDR3 is CASSLWGGNYAEQFF. Partial CDR3 DNA: TGTGCCAGCAGTCTTTGGGGGGGGAACTATGCTGAGCAGTTC.

This clone has only a few counts. Gene names are mouse gene names. The sequenced fragment ends 1 residue before the CDR3 boundary, so the rest is inferred from the germline J gene. This sample includes further DNA sequences coding for the same CDR3. The V call is TRBV19, the J call TRBJ2-7; a weak D match, TRBD1 (5 bases). Germline V lookup: CDR1 FNHDT, CDR2 SITEND (reference sequence). The CDR3 covers 12 residues. Trimming took 1 base from V and 3 from J, leaving 5 bases between them. This chain's CDR3 is CASSIRGYEQYF. The DNA read from the CDR3 is TGTGCCAGCAGTATAAGGGGCTATGAACAGTAC.

Remarks on this clone: Genes here carry mouse names. The CDR3 is cut off 1 residue early in the read; its end comes from the germline J gene. The chain has TRBV13-3 and TRBJ2-7; D is undetermined. With 0 bases removed from V and 0 bases from J, the gap between germline ends came to 7 bases. Germline V gene lookup returns CDR1 NNHDY and CDR2 SYVADS. The CDR3 has 14 residues. CDR3 region: CASSDAQSSYEQYF. The sequenced part of the CDR3 DNA is TGTGCCAGCAGTGATGCGCAGAGCTCCTATGAACAGTAC.

Note on this clone: These gene names are mouse names. Coverage ceases 1 residue before the CDR3 finishes, and the germline J gene fills in the end. V and J are TRBV12-1 and TRBJ1-3; 9 bases are a match to TRBD1. The germline V gene encodes CDR1 SGHSN and CDR2 HYEKVE. V was clipped by 2 bases and J by 2 bases; unmatched bases: 6. This CDR3 spans 16 amino acids. The CDR3 is CASSRPGQGAGNTLYF. The sequenced part of the CDR3 DNA is TGTGCCAGCTCTCGTCCGGGACAGGGAGCTGGAAATACGCTCTAT. Looking up the rest from reference TRBV12-1 and TRBJ1-3 gives the full variable domain: DSGVVQSPRHIIKEKGGRSVLTCIPISGHSNVVWYQQTLGKELKFLIQHYEKVERDKGFLPSRFSVQQFDDYHSEMNMSALELEDSAMYFCASSRPGQGAGNTLYFGEGSRLIVV.

On this clone: Gene names follow the mouse nomenclature. The sequence runs out 1 residue before the end of the CDR3; the remainder is reconstructed from the germline J gene. The V call is TRBV13-2, the J call TRBJ2-3; the match to TRBD2 covers 8 bases. The V and J ends lost 5 bases and 5 bases, in that order; junction bases with no gene match: 7. CDR1 and CDR2 (germline): NNHNN, SYGAGS (reference sequence). The CDR3 extends over 14 amino acids. CDR3 protein: CASGGGRDVETLYF. The CDR3 bases that were read are TGTGCCAGCGGGGGGGGGCGCGATGTAGAAACGCTGTAT.

Only a few counts were recorded for this clone. Genes and germline come from the mouse. The read finishes 1 residue shy of the CDR3 end, and the germline J gene is used to complete it. V gene TRBV5 combines with J gene TRBJ2-7, with 12 bases fitting TRBD2. V dropped 0 bases and J dropped 6; count of bases not matched to a gene: 3. Per the germline V gene, CDR1 is LGHNA and CDR2 is YNLKQL (reference sequence). The CDR3 consists of 15 residues. CDR3 region: CASSQEGLGGSEQYF. CDR3 DNA (partial): TGTGCCAGCAGCCAAGAGGGACTGGGGGGAAGTGAACAGTAC.

Details on this clone: Gene labels here are mouse ones. Read coverage stops 1 residue before the CDR3 terminus; the germline J gene supplies the remainder. This chain links TRBV13-3 with TRBJ1-1, with D unclear. Germline values: CDR1 NNHDY, CDR2 SYVADS. The CDR3 has 13 residues. Trimming pared 2 bases from V and 2 bases from J, leaving 7 bases between. This chain's CDR3 is CASSEGHNTEVFF. The sequenced CDR3 bases are TGTGCCAGCAGTGAAGGGCACAACACAGAAGTCTTC.

This clone was seen more than once but under ten times. Genes and germline come from the mouse. The missing CDR3 end, 1 residue past where the read stops, is filled in from the germline J gene. The chain has TRBV13-3 and TRBJ1-4, with D perhaps TRBD1 (6 bases). Trimming removed 3 bases from V and 5 bases from J, with 14 bases in between. The CDR3 is 15 amino acids. Looked up from germline, CDR1 is NNHDY and CDR2 is SYVADS. The CDR3 here is CASSGNRDGNERLFF. CDR3 DNA (partial): TGTGCCAGCAGTGGCAACAGGGATGGGAACGAAAGATTATTT.

This clone was counted between two and nine times. The genes are named according to mouse. Read data end 1 residue before the CDR3 end; the end is taken from the germline J gene. The chain couples TRBV20 to TRBJ1-4; TRBD1 is a possible D gene (5 bases). In germline, CDR1 is GFQATS, CDR2 STVNSAI. The V gene lost 1 base and the J gene lost 5 bases, with 8 bases spanning the gap. This CDR3 comprises 13 residues. The CDR3 sequence is CGARAGTNERLFF. The CDR3 bases that were read are TGTGGTGCTAGGGCCGGGACTAACGAAAGATTATTT.

Note on this clone: The germline and genes are mouse ones. The read terminates 1 residue ahead of where the CDR3 ends, so the germline J gene completes it. This chain connects TRBV20 to TRBJ1-2, with TRBD1 as a possible D gene (6 bases). There are 13 residues in the CDR3. Deletions cut 3 bases from V and 2 bases from J, with 10 bases between. CDR1 and CDR2 from the germline V gene are GFQATS and STVNSAI. Partial CDR3 DNA: TGTGGTGCTAGAACGACAGGCAACTCCGACTACACC. This sequence encodes CGARTTGNSDYT. The CDR3 in full is CGARTTGNSDYTF.

In the case of this clone: Gene names and germline refer to mouse. The CDR3 extends 1 residue past the end of the read, so its final part is completed from the germline J gene. The genes are TRBV19 and TRBJ1-1, with TRBD1 identical over 8 bases. After removal of 2 bases from V and 0 bases from J, the junction contained 3 bases not matched to a gene. Germline assignment: CDR1 FNHDT and CDR2 SITEND (reference sequence). The CDR3 runs to 15 residues. The CDR3 spells CASSMRTGKNTEVFF. Partial CDR3 DNA: TGTGCCAGCAGTATGAGGACAGGGAAGAACACAGAAGTCTTC.

Comments on this clone: The gene symbols are mouse symbols. The read stops 1 residue short of the end of the CDR3; the missing end is completed from the germline J gene. This chain joins TRBV31 and TRBJ2-5, with 9 bases identical to TRBD2. This CDR3 has 15 residues. CDR1 GKSSPN and CDR2 SITVG come from the germline V gene. V trimming: 3 bases; J trimming: 2 bases; junction bases outside the gene matches: 6. The part of the CDR3 DNA that was read is TGTGCCTGGAGCCTGGACTGGGGTTCCCAAGACACCCAGTAC. Residues: CAWSLDWGSQDTQY. In full, the CDR3 reads CAWSLDWGSQDTQYF.

As to this clone: Gene names are mouse gene names. The read ends 1 residue shy of where the CDR3 ends; the end is completed using the germline J gene. The chain is built from TRBV31 and TRBJ2-4; 14 nucleotides agree with TRBD2. With 4 bases clipped from V and 5 bases from J, the junction kept 8 bases outside the gene matches. The CDR3 is made up of 16 amino acids. Germline V lookup: CDR1 GKSSPN, CDR2 SITVG. The CDR3 loop is CAWTPGLGGRRNTLYF. The part of the CDR3 DNA that was read is TGTGCCTGGACCCCGGGACTGGGGGGGCGTCGAAACACCTTGTAC.

This clone was recorded once. Each gene name is a mouse one. The read falls 1 residue short of the CDR3 end, and the missing part is taken from the germline J gene. V is TRBV13-2 and J is TRBJ2-5, with 9 nucleotides matching TRBD1. J gave up 1 base and V 5 bases, and 2 bases lay outside the gene matches. CDR1 and CDR2 from the germline V gene are NNHNN and SYGAGS (reference sequence). This CDR3 spans 14 amino acids. The CDR3 spells CASGGTGYQDTQYF. The covered CDR3 bases are TGTGCCAGCGGCGGGACAGGGTACCAAGACACCCAGTAC.

On this clone itself: Mouse gene names and germline throughout. The read is 1 residue too short to cover the CDR3 end, so that end is filled in from the germline J gene. The rearrangement uses TRBV4 and TRBJ2-5; D is ambiguous. CDR1 and CDR2 (germline): LGHDT, YNNKQL (reference sequence). V was cut by 3 bases and J by 2 bases, with 9 bases left in between. The CDR3 consists of 14 residues. This chain's CDR3 is CASSYREGQDTQYF. CDR3 DNA, as far as it was read: TGTGCCAGCAGCTATAGGGAGGGCCAAGACACCCAGTAC.

A remark on this clone: Gene names denote mouse genes. Sequencing ends 1 residue short of the CDR3 end; the germline J gene provides the rest. The chain uses TRBV4 and TRBJ2-7; 8 nucleotides agree with TRBD2. Unmatched junction bases numbered 8, after V lost 4 bases and J lost 3 bases. CDR1 and CDR2 from the germline V gene are LGHDT and YNNKQL (reference sequence). The CDR3 has 15 amino acids. The CDR3 here is CASSFRLGPLYEQYF. Partial CDR3 DNA: TGTGCCAGCAGCTTCCGACTGGGGCCCCTCTATGAACAGTAC.

Concerning this clone: Mouse names are used for the genes. Sequencing ends 1 residue short of the CDR3 end; the germline J gene provides the rest. The chain has TRBV15 and TRBJ1-1; no clear D. There are 13 residues in the CDR3. Germline CDR1 and CDR2: SGHND and FRSKSL. Trimming stripped 1 base from V and 0 bases from J, with 3 bases between. The CDR3 region is CASSLGPNTEVFF. CDR3 DNA (partial): TGTGCCAGCAGTTTAGGACCAAACACAGAAGTCTTC.

Notes on this clone: The genes are named according to mouse. The CDR3 bases that were read are TGCACCTGCAGTGGAGAAGACACCCAGTAC. It yields the protein CTCSGEDTQY. The complete CDR3 protein is CTCSGEDTQYF. V usage is TRBV1 and J usage is TRBJ2-5, with D unclear. The read gets to within 1 residue of the CDR3 end, and the germline J gene fills in the rest. V lost 4 bases to trimming and J lost 4 bases, with 3 bases between them. Germline V gene lookup returns CDR1 NSQYPW and CDR2 LRSPGD (reference sequence). The CDR3 length is 11 residues.

On this clone: Gene and germline names: mouse. The read gets to within 1 residue of the CDR3 end, and the germline J gene fills in the rest. The chain employs TRBV3 and TRBJ2-2; possible D gene TRBD1, 5 bases. In germline, CDR1 is SNHLY, CDR2 FYNGKV (reference sequence). The CDR3 sequence is 15 residues long. V dropped 2 bases and J dropped 0 bases, with 7 bases sitting between them. CDR3 in amino acids: CASSLSGTNTGQLYF. The CDR3 bases that were read are TGTGCCAGCAGCTTATCAGGGACAAACACCGGGCAGCTCTAC.

Remarks on this clone: Genes and germline are mouse. From the germline J gene comes the end of the CDR3, since the read stops 1 residue before it. The chain is built from TRBV2 and TRBJ2-5; TRBD2 aligns across 7 bases. The CDR3 covers 14 residues. V was pared by 1 base and J by 4 bases, with 2 bases of the junction left unmatched. Germline V CDR1 and CDR2: LGHNA, YSYQKL. The sequenced CDR3 bases are TGTGCCAGCAGCCAAGGGGGGGGGAAAGACACCCAGTAC. It codes for CASSQGGGKDTQY. The CDR3, in full, reads CASSQGGGKDTQYF.

Comment on this clone: Mouse gene names apply. The CDR3 is cut off 1 residue early in the read; its end comes from the germline J gene. The gene calls are TRBV12-1 and TRBJ2-1; D is uncertain. V dropped 2 bases and J dropped 7 bases, with 8 bases sitting between them. Germline CDR1 reads SGHSN; CDR2 reads HYEKVE. This CDR3 contains 12 residues. The CDR3 bases that were read are TGTGCCAGCTCTCCCCGGAGGGCTGAGCAGTTC. This translates into CASSPRRAEQF. The CDR3 as a whole reads CASSPRRAEQFF.